Detailed here is one T cell receptor (beta chain). Its antigen is still unknown. Naive CD8 libraries came from about 20,000 to 1,000,000 sorted cells with 10%, 30% or 50% RNA. The data were taken from a study of molecular identifiers for immune sequencing clone quantification. V gave up 3 bases and J gave up 7 bases, with 13 bases separating them. There are 14 residues in the CDR3. Per germline, CDR1 KGHSH and CDR2 LQKENI. TCRdb analysed the PCR reads with MiXCR anew, one entry per CDR3 protein. In the table there are hundreds of thousands of distinct CDR3 sequences, less than 30% of which are singletons. Study-wide results and caveats: Amid 750,000 to 1,000,000 naive cells, spiked Jurkat TCR RNA from one cell was reportedly still detectable. Clone sizes could be underestimated for highly expanded clones when identical TCR molecules share a barcode. Clones above 20 RNA copies contained over 98% of effector molecules but under 1% of naive ones.

This receptor was obtained from a human donor in good health. Some libraries in this study had Jurkat cell RNA spiked in. Sequenced: naive CD8+ T cells from blood, with Jurkat cell RNA spiked in. The subset denotes: FACS-sorted CD8+CD4-CCR7+CD45RA+ naive T cells. The V call is TRBV18, the J call TRBJ2-1, with no clear D. The CDR3 sequence: CASSPRPIRNEQFF. The CDR3 coding sequence is TGTGCCAGCTCACCCCGGCCGATACGAAATGAGCAGTTCTTC.